Listed below are T cell receptor beta chains from one sample, sequenced in a study of control samples from healthy donors and cancer patients. Assay: immunoSEQ multiplex PCR; the TCRdb copy retains only in-frame clones and omits some. The data show more than 75,000 clones, roughly 89% seen once. The sequenced sample was PBMCs. These receptors came from an older woman with head and neck cancer. The CDR3 runs from the conserved cysteine through the conserved F or W. The D gene is left open where the match is weak. Clone size is stated in some rows and not others, as once, few, many or a class when expanded.

j_gene,abundance,v_gene,d_gene,CDR3nt,CDR3aa
TRBJ1-2,.,TRBV2,.,TGTGCCAGCAGTGAAGGAGGGACTAGCTATGGCTACACCTTC,CASSEGGTSYGYTF
TRBJ2-1,.,TRBV11-3,.,TGTGCCAGCAGCTTATTTGGCGGAGACTACAATGAGCAGTTCTTC,CASSLFGGDYNEQFF
TRBJ1-1,once,TRBV30,.,TGTGCCTGGAAGAAGAACACTGAAGCTTTCTTT,CAWKKNTEAFF
TRBJ2-7,.,TRBV2,TRBD1,TGTGCCAAAGCGGGACAGGGGGCACGGGAGCAGTACTTC,CAKAGQGAREQYF
TRBJ1-4,.,TRBV5-1,.,TGCGCCAGCAGCCCGAGCACGGGGCTGGATGAAAAACTGTTTTTT,CASSPSTGLDEKLFF
TRBJ2-3,.,TRBV18,.,TGTGCCAGCTCTGTGGAGCGGGATACGCAGTATTTT,CASSVERDTQYF
TRBJ1-3,few,TRBV30,.,TGTGCCTGGTTTGGTCGGATCGACGCAAACTCTGGAAACACCATATATTTT,CAWFGRIDANSGNTIYF
TRBJ2-7,.,TRBV5-1,.,TGCGCCAGCAGCTTGGTTTTTGGACAGATTACTTACGAGCAGTACTTC,CASSLVFGQITYEQYF
TRBJ2-7,.,TRBV6-2/TRBV6-3,.,TGTGCCAGCAGTTACTCTCGCACCGCCGGGAGCGAGCAGTACTTC,CASSYSRTAGSEQYF
TRBJ2-3,.,TRBV10-3,.,TGTGCCATCAGTGTCACCCAGCTCGTTGCTAGCACAGATACGCAGTATTTT,CAISVTQLVASTDTQYF
TRBJ2-2,.,TRBV7-9,.,TGTGCCAGCAGCTTGATTGGAGGGGACACCGGGGAGCTGTTTTTT,CASSLIGGDTGELFF
TRBJ1-5,.,TRBV13,TRBD1,TGTGCCAGCAGCTTGTCAGGGGGTAGTAGCAATCAGCCCCAGCATTTT,CASSLSGGSSNQPQHF
TRBJ1-1,.,TRBV5-4,.,TGTGCCAGCAGCACAACCCACAGGGACACTGAAGCTTTCTTT,CASSTTHRDTEAFF
TRBJ2-5,.,TRBV5-1,.,TGCGCCAGCAGCTTGGTGTCGGGTGGAGAAGAGACCCAGTACTTC,CASSLVSGGEETQYF
TRBJ1-1,.,TRBV3-1/TRBV3-2,.,TGTGCCAGCAGCCAAGTTGTGACGGTGAACACTGAAGCTTTCTTT,CASSQVVTVNTEAFF
TRBJ2-7,once,TRBV15,.,TGTGCCACCAGCAGAGCCGTGCGGGTCCCCTACGAGCAGTACTTC,CATSRAVRVPYEQYF
TRBJ2-3,.,TRBV2,.,TGTGCCAGCAGACCAAGGACTGGAGATACGCAGTATTTT,CASRPRTGDTQYF
TRBJ2-7,once,TRBV19,TRBD1,TGTGCCAGTAGTGCCCAGGGGGCCCACGAGCAGTACTTC,CASSAQGAHEQYF
TRBJ1-2,once,TRBV5-1,TRBD1,TGCGCCAGCAGCTTGGCCCAGGGGGACTATGGCTACACCTTC,CASSLAQGDYGYTF
TRBJ2-1,.,TRBV29-1,.,TGCAGCGTTGAATATCGGGGGTACAATGAGCAGTTCTTC,CSVEYRGYNEQFF
TRBJ2-7,.,TRBV7-3,TRBD1,TGTGCCAGCAGCCTTGACTCGACAGGGGGCTACGAGCAGTACTTC,CASSLDSTGGYEQYF
TRBJ2-7,once,TRBV21-1,.,TGTGCCAGCAGCAAACAGTACCTTCTCCAATACGAGCAGTACTTC,CASSKQYLLQYEQYF
TRBJ2-3,.,TRBV5-4,.,TGTGCCAGCAGCTTGGCCGTGGTTCACACAGATACGCAGTATTTT,CASSLAVVHTDTQYF
TRBJ1-4,.,TRBV7-2,.,TGTGCCAGCAGCTTAACGGCAGGGGTAAATGAAAAACTGTTTTTT,CASSLTAGVNEKLFF
TRBJ1-2,.,TRBV24-1,.,TGTGCCACCAGTGGGTCAGCGTTTAACTATGGCTACACCTTC,CATSGSAFNYGYTF
TRBJ2-3,once,TRBV5-1,TRBD1,TGCGCCAGCAGCTCCAGACAGGGGAAGAACACAGATACGCAGTATTTT,CASSSRQGKNTDTQYF
TRBJ2-1,.,TRBV7-2,TRBD2,TGTGCCAGCAGCTTAGCTACGTGGGGACTAGCGGGAGGCCGGGGCTCCTACAATGAGCAGTTCTTC,CASSLATWGLAGGRGSYNEQFF
TRBJ2-3,.,TRBV27,.,TGTGCCAGCAACCCCCTCAGAAGCACAGATACGCAGTATTTT,CASNPLRSTDTQYF
TRBJ1-2,.,TRBV19,TRBD1,TGTGCCAGTAGTCCCCAAACCTTGGGACAGACCTATGGCTACACCTTC,CASSPQTLGQTYGYTF
TRBJ2-6,.,TRBV7-3,.,TGTGCCAGCAGACAAACTGGGGCCAACGTCCTGACTTTC,CASRQTGANVLTF
TRBJ2-7,few,TRBV29-1,.,TGCAGCGTACGTTCGAGGAGCGAGCAGTACTTC,CSVRSRSEQYF
TRBJ2-7,.,TRBV27,TRBD1,TGTGCCAGCAGTCCTACAGGGGGGTTCGGCTACGAGCAGTACTTC,CASSPTGGFGYEQYF
TRBJ1-5,.,TRBV27,.,TGTGCCAGCAGTTTAGACAGATACCAGCCCCAGCATTTT,CASSLDRYQPQHF